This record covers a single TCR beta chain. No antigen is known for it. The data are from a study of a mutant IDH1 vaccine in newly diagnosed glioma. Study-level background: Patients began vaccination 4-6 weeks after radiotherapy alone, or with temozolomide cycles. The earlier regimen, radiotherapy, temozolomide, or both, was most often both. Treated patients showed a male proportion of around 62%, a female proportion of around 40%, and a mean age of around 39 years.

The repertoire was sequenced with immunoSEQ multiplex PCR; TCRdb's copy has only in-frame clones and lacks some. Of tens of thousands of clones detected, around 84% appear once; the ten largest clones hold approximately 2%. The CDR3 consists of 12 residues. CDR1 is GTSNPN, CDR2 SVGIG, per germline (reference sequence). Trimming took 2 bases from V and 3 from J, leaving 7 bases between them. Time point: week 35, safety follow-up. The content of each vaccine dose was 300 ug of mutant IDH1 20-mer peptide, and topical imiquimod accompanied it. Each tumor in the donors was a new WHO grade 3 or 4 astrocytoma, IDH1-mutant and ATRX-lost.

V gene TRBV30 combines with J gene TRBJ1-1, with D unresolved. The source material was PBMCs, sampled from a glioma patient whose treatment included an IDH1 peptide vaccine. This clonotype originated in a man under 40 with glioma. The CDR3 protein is CAWSSGDTEAFF. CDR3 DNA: TGTGCCTGGAGTTCCGGGGACACTGAAGCTTTCTTT.